This TCR beta chain was recorded in a study of T cell responses to AZD1222 COVID-19 vaccine. Repertoires were generated with immunoSEQ multiplex PCR, while TCRdb's copy carries only in-frame clones and drops some. The sample has more than 95,000 clones, 80% to 90% seen once; the top ten hold over 8.5%. Looked up from germline, CDR1 is SGHTA and CDR2 is FQGNSA. V shed 1 base and J shed 4 bases, with 16 bases lying between them. CDR3 length equals 16 residues. This material consisted of peripheral blood, taken on day 0 of MenACWY control vaccination. The TCR comes from an adult in good health. V is TRBV7-2 and J is TRBJ1-2; D call uncertain. The CDR3 spells CASSLVAAAGLYGYTF. The DNA of the CDR3 is TGTGCCAGCAGCTTAGTCGCGGCCGCAGGCCTCTATGGCTACACCTTC.